The present T cell receptor beta chain was sequenced within a study of T cells of healthy individuals. TCRdb independently ran MiXCR on the 5' RACE reads; one entry per CDR3 protein. The sample holds roughly 87,000 distinct CDR3 sequences, 17% seen once. This CDR3 contains 15 residues. Trimming at V came to 5 bases and at J to 6 bases, leaving 8 bases not matched to a gene. Germline-derived CDR1 and CDR2 are MNHEY and SVGAGI. The sequence derives from a human donor in good health. The chain recombines TRBV6-5 with TRBJ2-2; 8 bases agree with TRBD1. CDR3 sequence (DNA): TGTGCCAGCAGTCGCGCCGGGACAGGCCCCGGGGAGCTGTTTTTT. This encodes CASSRAGTGPGELFF.